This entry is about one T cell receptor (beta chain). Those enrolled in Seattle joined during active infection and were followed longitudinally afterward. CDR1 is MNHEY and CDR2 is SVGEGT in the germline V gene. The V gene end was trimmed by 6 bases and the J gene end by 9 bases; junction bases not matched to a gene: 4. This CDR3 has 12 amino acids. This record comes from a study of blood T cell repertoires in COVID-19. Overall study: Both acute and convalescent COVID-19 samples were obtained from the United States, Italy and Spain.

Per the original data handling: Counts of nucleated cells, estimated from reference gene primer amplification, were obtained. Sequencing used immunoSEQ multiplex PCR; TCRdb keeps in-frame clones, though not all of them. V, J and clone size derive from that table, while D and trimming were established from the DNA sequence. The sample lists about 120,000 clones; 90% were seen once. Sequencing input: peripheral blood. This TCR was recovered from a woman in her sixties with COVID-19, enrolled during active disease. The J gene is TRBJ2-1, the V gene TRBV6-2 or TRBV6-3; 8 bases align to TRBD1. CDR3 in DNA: TGTGCCAGCAGCCTAGACAGGGGTGAGCAGTTCTTC. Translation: CASSLDRGEQFF.